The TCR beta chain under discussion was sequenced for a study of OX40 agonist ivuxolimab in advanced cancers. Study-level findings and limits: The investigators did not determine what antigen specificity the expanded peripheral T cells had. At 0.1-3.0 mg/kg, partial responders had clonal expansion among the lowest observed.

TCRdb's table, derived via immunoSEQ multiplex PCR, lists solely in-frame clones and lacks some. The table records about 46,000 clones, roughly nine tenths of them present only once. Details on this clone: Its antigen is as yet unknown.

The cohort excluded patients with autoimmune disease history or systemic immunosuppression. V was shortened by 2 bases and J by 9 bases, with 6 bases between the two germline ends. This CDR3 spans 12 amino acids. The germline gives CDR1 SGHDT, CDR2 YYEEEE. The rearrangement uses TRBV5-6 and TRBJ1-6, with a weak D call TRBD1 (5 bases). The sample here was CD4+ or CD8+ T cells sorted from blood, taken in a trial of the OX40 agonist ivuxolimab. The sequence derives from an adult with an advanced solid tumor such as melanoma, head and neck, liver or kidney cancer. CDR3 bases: TGTGCCAGCAGCTTCGGGACTTCACCCCTCCACTTT. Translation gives CASSFGTSPLHF.